This TCR beta chain was identified during a study of blood T cell repertoires in COVID-19. Germline lookup yields CDR1 LNHDA and CDR2 SQIVND (reference sequence). The ends were cut back, 3 bases at V and 4 bases at J, with 13 bases in the middle. The CDR3 runs to 15 residues. Measured with immunoSEQ multiplex PCR; TCRdb has only the in-frame clones, and not every one. This repertoire shows around 400,000 clones, just over 90% found once; its top ten account for over 0.7%. This clone was seen a single time. The chain links TRBV19 to TRBJ1-5, with a weak D call TRBD1 (6 bases). This TCR derives from a woman in her forties who had been exposed to COVID-19. Sequenced input: PBMCs or T cells enriched from blood (not recorded which). CDR3 residues: CASSIPRGINQPQHF. The CDR3 region has the DNA TGTGCCAGTAGTATCCCCAGGGGTATTAATCAGCCCCAGCATTTT.